This TCR beta chain was identified during a study of cytomegalovirus exposure and HLA in healthy donors. General study results and limits: Reports described diagnosis of cytomegalovirus status by the classifier as highly specific and sensitive. Earlier analysis looked at TCR beta V segments, and most were productive about 87% or about 30% of the time. Among the sequence variants, a highly shared cluster was likely an artifact of sequencing.

The primer mix had 60 Vbeta and 13 Jbeta primers. Here immunoSEQ multiplex PCR was the method, and the copy in TCRdb shows in-frame clones only, minus some. The repertoire holds roughly 160,000 clones, with more than 70% as singletons. Trimming pared 1 base from V and 0 bases from J, leaving 6 bases between. The CDR3 spans 14 residues. Germline lookup yields CDR1 MGHRA and CDR2 YSYEKL. The sample holds a few counts of this clone. As yet, its antigen is unknown. The chain links TRBV4-1 to TRBJ1-1; D remains unclear. This TCR was sampled from a man aged 30 to 39 in good health and CMV-seronegative. Sequencing used PBMCs. The CDR3 here is CASSQGQLNTEAFF. The CDR3 DNA sequence: TGCGCCAGCAGCCAAGGACAACTGAACACTGAAGCTTTCTTT.